This T cell receptor beta chain was sequenced for a study of cytomegalovirus exposure and HLA in healthy donors. On the study more broadly: As an earlier analysis found, roughly 170 million T cells yielded approximately 100 million unique TCR beta sequences. There were approximately 85 million unique TCRs (from HLA-typed donors) in an early data release. Overall study findings and caveats: Most TCR sequences were uncommon, yet certain public TCRs appeared in many donors.

The ends lost 0 bases at V and 3 bases at J; junction bases unmatched: 2. The CDR3 is 14 amino acids. Germline lookup yields CDR1 SGHRS and CDR2 YFSETQ. Points on this clone: Its target is unknown.

In the PCR, 60 Vbeta and 13 Jbeta primers were used. Measured with immunoSEQ multiplex PCR; TCRdb has only the in-frame clones, and not every one. In the table there are 100,000 or so clones, approximately 77% of which are singletons. Donors were nominally healthy when sampled, though unrecorded immune exposures were likely. Sequenced input: PBMCs. This rearrangement joins TRBV5-1 to TRBJ2-5; 7 bases map to TRBD2. The sequence came from a human donor in good health. CDR3 sequence (DNA): TGCGCCAGCAGCTTGGGGACTAGTAAAGAGACCCAGTACTTC. This gives the protein CASSLGTSKETQYF.